This note documents a single TCR beta chain sequence. This clone was detected once. Its antigen is unknown. One base away there is no much larger clone; base qualities are not given. The time point label, read with the paper, signifies: about 28 days (+/-7) after the second vaccine dose. AZD1222 recipients with second doses at about 4 weeks or about 12 weeks were pooled, because spike-specific TCR depth and breadth did not differ between schedules. The vaccinee samples were drawn from two UK trials, COV001 and COV002, one of which was a single-blind randomized controlled phase 2/3 trial testing AZD1222 (ChAdOx1 nCoV-19) in healthy adults. For TCRbeta chain sequencing, PBMC samples from trial participants were taken at day 0 and at day 28 after the second dose. The CDR3 regions of human TCRbeta chains were subjected to immunosequencing. The authors' analysis ran thus. TCRs in the repertoires were matched against a reference library of SARS-CoV-2-specific TCRs that had been generated with the MIRA antigen-specificity platform. Breadth meant the fraction of unique TCRs that were SARS-CoV-2-associated, whereas depth meant the fraction of total T cells that were SARS-CoV-2-associated. Each spike-specific TCR was assigned to its reactive spike region and to a CD4 or CD8 class using the MIRA data. Log10-transformed breadth and depth values were compared by one-way ANOVA with Sidak's multiple comparisons tests. This is the immuneACCESS table as TCRdb keeps it, with only in-frame sequences that have V and J called. A part of the clones is gone; compared with another copy, unresolved V genes explain less than half, and the rest is unexplained. The DNA was the basis for D and trimming; V, J and clone size are from that table. A total of tens of thousands of clones appear in this sample, 92% of them only once. The ten largest clones add up to roughly 3% of the sample.

The sample is drawn from a study of T cell responses to AZD1222 COVID-19 vaccine (dated by TCRdb to the early 2020s). Notes on the research overall: TCR sequencing covered fewer than 250 trial participants: 200 to 220 given two doses of AZD1222 and around 25 given two doses of MenACWY control vaccine. Trial participants were enrolled into age subgroups of 18-55, 56-69 and 70-plus years, which contained roughly 150, 30 and 60 TCR-sequenced participants, respectively.

Summary of the overall study and its limitations: No day 14 peak-response samples were available, so repertoires were characterized only after the peak T cell response. In the small 56-69-year group, the increase in depth fell short of significance, most likely because of low power. CD4 TCRs associated with the vaccine covered the entire spike protein, and the dominant responses were in regions 160-218 and 743-854. Participants were mostly white British and included more females than males, and it was suggested by the authors that clonal diversity may have been underestimated. Reportedly, close to half of the unique spike-specific TCRs recognized epitopes lying outside the regions that are mutated in the B.1.351 and B.1.1.7 variants. Conclusions about previously exposed vaccinees are limited because only six or seven AZD1222 recipients were SARS-CoV-2 seropositive at baseline. After two AZD1222 doses, both the breadth and the depth of spike-specific TCRs were significantly higher than at day 0 and than in MenACWY recipients.

Sequences were derived from peripheral blood, sampled 28 days after the second AZD1222 dose. The TCR comes from an adult who received the AZD1222 COVID-19 vaccine.

The encoded CDR3 is CASSPRTGTDTQYF. Here is the DNA: TGTGCCAGTAGTCCGAGGACAGGCACAGATACGCAGTATTTT. The chain links TRBV19 with TRBJ2-3, and the D gene may be TRBD1, 6 bases matching. The CDR3 holds 14 amino acids from the cysteine to the phenylalanine. Only the CDR3 region is kept as DNA, spanning 42 bases read in frame from base 1. CDR1 and CDR2 (LNHDA, SQIVND) derive from the germline V gene (reference sequence). The germline ends are 10 bases apart after V is trimmed by 5 bases and J by 1 base.